This is a list of T cell receptor beta chains from one sample in a study of PD-1 blockade in classical Hodgkin lymphoma. TCRdb's table, derived via immunoSEQ multiplex PCR, lists solely in-frame clones and lacks some. The sample holds around 26,000 clones, roughly 86% seen once. The specimen was peripheral blood mononuclear cells (PBMCs), collected before the second cycle of nivolumab. These receptors were obtained from a human donor with classical Hodgkin lymphoma. Each CDR3 is given with its conserved first and last residue. Fields, in order: clone size, D gene, J gene, V gene, CDR3 DNA, CDR3 protein. The D gene is left open where the match is weak. Some rows mark clone size as missing; the rest say once, few, many or name a class of expanded clone.

size: NA; D: NA; J: TRBJ2-5; V: TRBV20-1; DNA: TGCAGTGCTAGCCCCGAAGAGACCCAGTACTTC; CDR3: CSASPEETQYF
size: NA; D: TRBD1; J: TRBJ2-1; V: TRBV7-8; DNA: TGTGCCAGCAGCTTAGCCGGCAGGGGGCACAATGAGCAGTTCTTC; CDR3: CASSLAGRGHNEQFF
size: NA; D: NA; J: TRBJ2-7; V: TRBV4-2; DNA: TGTGCCAGCAGCCAAGAGAGACAGTCCTACGAGCAGTACTTC; CDR3: CASSQERQSYEQYF
size: NA; D: NA; J: TRBJ2-2; V: TRBV7-2; DNA: TGTGCCAGCAGCTTCGACAGCGGCACCGGGGAGCTGTTTTTT; CDR3: CASSFDSGTGELFF
size: NA; D: TRBD2; J: TRBJ2-1; V: TRBV6-4; DNA: TGTGCCAGCAGCGCCCTTAGCGGGGGAGCGTACAATGAGCAGTTCTTC; CDR3: CASSALSGGAYNEQFF
size: NA; D: TRBD1; J: TRBJ2-1; V: TRBV6-5; DNA: TGTGCCAGCAGAACAGGGACAGGGGCCTACAATGAGCAGTTCTTC; CDR3: CASRTGTGAYNEQFF
size: NA; D: NA; J: TRBJ1-2; V: TRBV7-9; DNA: TGTGCCAGCAGCTTTGCAGGAGCTAACTATGGCTACACCTTC; CDR3: CASSFAGANYGYTF
size: NA; D: TRBD1; J: TRBJ2-7; V: TRBV4-1; DNA: TGCGCCAGCAGCCAAGGGACAGGGAAGGGCTACGAGCAGTACTTC; CDR3: CASSQGTGKGYEQYF
size: NA; D: NA; J: TRBJ2-7; V: TRBV18; DNA: TGTGCCAGCTCGCCCACCTCAGGGACGGGGTACGAGCAGTACTTC; CDR3: CASSPTSGTGYEQYF
size: few; D: NA; J: TRBJ1-1; V: TRBV7-9; DNA: TGTGCCAGCAGCTCGTCAGAGAGGACTGAAGCTTTCTTT; CDR3: CASSSSERTEAFF
size: NA; D: TRBD2; J: TRBJ2-3; V: TRBV7-2; DNA: TGTGCCAGCAGCCTAGGACTAGTGCGGTATTTT; CDR3: CASSLGLVRYF
size: NA; D: TRBD2; J: TRBJ2-1; V: TRBV6-4; DNA: TGTGCCAGCAGGGCGCGGGGGGGGTACTACAATGAGCAGTTCTTC; CDR3: CASRARGGYYNEQFF
size: NA; D: TRBD2; J: TRBJ2-1; V: TRBV7-2; DNA: TGTGCCAGCAGCCCGGGACTATCTCATGAGCAGTTCTTC; CDR3: CASSPGLSHEQFF
size: NA; D: TRBD1; J: TRBJ2-7; V: TRBV4-1; DNA: TGCGCCAGCAGCCAGCCCTCCCCGGGACAGGGTGTGGAGCAGTACTTC; CDR3: CASSQPSPGQGVEQYF
size: NA; D: NA; J: TRBJ1-4; V: TRBV2; DNA: TGTGCCAGCACGTGGGGCTCGAATGAAAAACTGTTTTTT; CDR3: CASTWGSNEKLFF
size: medium-sized; D: TRBD1; J: TRBJ1-4; V: TRBV7-8; DNA: TGTGCCAGCAGCTTAGGCCAGGGGGTTGGAAAACTGTTTTTT; CDR3: CASSLGQGVGKLFF
size: NA; D: TRBD1; J: TRBJ2-1; V: TRBV19; DNA: TGTGCCAGTAGTATAGTTGGCGAGGGGGCGGCTGAGCAGTTCTTC; CDR3: CASSIVGEGAAEQFF
size: NA; D: NA; J: TRBJ1-6; V: TRBV7-2; DNA: TGTGCCAGCGGAGACAACTACTATAATTCACCCCTCCACTTT; CDR3: CASGDNYYNSPLHF
size: NA; D: NA; J: TRBJ2-1; V: TRBV10-3; DNA: TGTGCCATCAGTGGAACGTTACAGGTCGGCTCCTACAATGAGCAGTTCTTC; CDR3: CAISGTLQVGSYNEQFF
size: NA; D: NA; J: TRBJ2-5; V: TRBV4-1; DNA: TGCGCCAGCAGCCCCTTAGGGGCCCAAGAGACCCAGTACTTC; CDR3: CASSPLGAQETQYF